The 10 T cell receptor beta chains given below trace back to one sample, sequenced in a study of T-cell reconstitution after alpha-beta-depleted transplantation in children. Unique molecular identifiers tagged the TCRbeta library. TCRdb re-analysed the PCR reads in MiXCR, keeping a single row per CDR3 protein. This table has roughly 300,000 distinct CDR3 sequences, 10% to 13% appearing once. Sequencing was performed on PBMCs from the stem cell graft donor, taken from the stem cell graft. The source of these receptors is a human donor who donated a stem cell graft to a child with acute lymphoblastic leukemia.

There are a few counts of this clonotype. V is TRBV27 and J is TRBJ2-1; D might be TRBD2 (5 bases). The CDR3 length is 16 residues. Germline CDR1 is MNHEY and CDR2 is SMNVEV (reference sequence). The V end was cut by 0 bases, the J end by 0 bases, with 9 bases between. CDR3 coding DNA: TGTGCCAGCAGTTTATCTACCGGGGACTCCTACAATGAGCAGTTCTTC. Its translation is CASSLSTGDSYNEQFF.

This clonotype has a handful of counts. The J gene is TRBJ1-1, the V gene TRBV28; D gene ambiguous. Germline lookup yields CDR1 MDHEN and CDR2 SYDVKM. This CDR3 is built from 14 residues. V was cut by 5 bases and J by 7 bases, with 17 bases left in between. CDR3 nucleotide sequence: TGTGCCAGCAGTCCAAGGACCCGGGCCGGTGAAGCTTTCTTT. Encoded protein: CASSPRTRAGEAFF.

The chain is built from TRBV10-3 and TRBJ2-3; possibly TRBD1 or TRBD2 for D (5 bases each). Trimming cost V 2 bases and J 1 base, with 13 bases left between them. This CDR3 is built from 16 residues. The germline CDR1 and CDR2 sequences are ENHRY and SYGVKD. CDR3 bases: TGTGCCATCAGTGAGCTCAGGGAGTATGGCACAGATACGCAGTATTTT. This translates into CAISELREYGTDTQYF.

The chain couples TRBV12-3 or TRBV12-4 to TRBJ2-7, with no clear D. This CDR3 has 14 residues. V lost 0 bases and J 6 bases, leaving 12 bases between the germline ends. CDR3 sequence (DNA): TGTGCCAGCAGTTTAGCGGGATCGGTTCGCGAGCAGTACTTC. Encoded protein: CASSLAGSVREQYF.

The chain recombines TRBV6-1 with TRBJ2-2; 7 bases are a match to TRBD1. Germline V lookup: CDR1 MNHNS, CDR2 SASEGT. The J segment lost 2 bases and the V segment lost 7 bases, leaving 4 bases of the junction unmatched. The CDR3 runs 14 residues. The CDR3 loop reads CASNDRVNTGELFF. The CDR3, as DNA: TGTGCCAGCAATGACAGGGTTAACACCGGGGAGCTGTTTTTT.

The chain has TRBV20-1 and TRBJ2-3; D gene unclear. The CDR3 has 10 amino acids. Germline values: CDR1 DFQATT, CDR2 SNEGSKA (reference sequence). The V and J ends lost 6 bases and 3 bases respectively, with 4 bases between them. The CDR3 nucleotides are TGCAGTGCCCGAACAGATACGCAGTATTTT. Translated, it gives CSARTDTQYF.

The chain has TRBV6-5 and TRBJ2-7, with 8 bases identical to TRBD2. CDR3 size: 16 residues. Germline V CDR1 and CDR2: MNHEY, SVGAGI. The trim removed 2 bases at V and 5 bases at J, leaving 11 bases unmatched. This CDR3 reads CASSYPHERGPHEQYF. The CDR3 DNA is TGTGCCAGCAGTTACCCTCATGAGCGGGGGCCCCACGAGCAGTACTTC.

The V and J genes are TRBV19 and TRBJ2-7, with TRBD2 identical over 8 bases. There are 14 residues in the CDR3. With V trimmed by 3 bases and J by 2 bases, 3 bases remained unmatched. The germline gives CDR1 LNHDA, CDR2 SQIVND (reference sequence). CDR3 amino acids: CASSMGLGTYEQYF. The CDR3 DNA reads as TGTGCCAGTAGTATGGGACTAGGTACCTACGAGCAGTACTTC.

There are a few counts of this clonotype. This chain links TRBV7-9 with TRBJ2-1; weak D call: TRBD1 (5 bases). V lost 0 bases to trimming and J lost 7 bases, with 10 bases between them. The CDR3 is 14 residues long. Germline CDR1 SEHNR, CDR2 FQNEAQ (reference sequence). The CDR3 nucleotides read TGTGCCAGCAGCTTAGCTCTTCAGGGTAATGAGCAGTTCTTC. Translated: CASSLALQGNEQFF.

J is TRBJ2-7 and V is TRBV7-9; the match to TRBD2 covers 7 bases. The CDR3 loop spans 14 amino acids. J was trimmed by 3 bases and V by 5 bases; bases with no gene match: 7. The V gene's germline CDR1 is SEHNR and CDR2 FQNEAQ (reference sequence). The CDR3 sequence: CASSTPSGSYEQYF. DNA of the CDR3: TGTGCCAGCAGCACTCCTAGCGGAAGCTACGAGCAGTACTTC.